A selection of T cell receptor beta chains follows, all from one sample in a study of prognosis after radiotherapy for stage I lung cancer. TCRdb independently ran MiXCR on the multiplex PCR reads; one entry per CDR3 protein. The table has over 15,000 distinct CDR3 sequences, 45% to 50% seen once; the top ten hold approximately 32%. Sample: PBMCs, taken before or after stereotactic body radiation therapy (not recorded which). These receptors all come from a donor over 45 with non-small cell lung cancer. Each CDR3 is given with its conserved first and last residue. D genes are given only for firm matches. A clone size is listed for some rows: how often the clone was seen (once, few, many), or a class if it is expanded.

D gene | clone size | J gene | V gene | CDR3 DNA | CDR3 protein
NA | NA | TRBJ2-3 | TRBV7-9 | TGTGCCAGCAGCTTAGGACTAGATACGCAGTATTTT | CASSLGLDTQYF
TRBD2 | NA | TRBJ2-7 | TRBV20-1 | TGCAGTGCCATTTCCACCTGGACTAGCGGGAGTAACGAGCAGTACTTC | CSAISTWTSGSNEQYF
NA | many | TRBJ1-1 | TRBV5-1 | TGCGCCAGCAGCTTGATTCCGTCGAACACTGAAGCTTTCTTT | CASSLIPSNTEAFF
NA | NA | TRBJ1-6 | TRBV2 | TGTGCCAGCTTAGAAGGGCACAGTGGTAATTCACCCCTCCACTTT | CASLEGHSGNSPLHF
NA | NA | TRBJ1-6 | TRBV19 | TGTGCCAGTAGTGTCGACAGCTTCAATTCACCCCTCCACTTT | CASSVDSFNSPLHF
NA | NA | TRBJ1-2 | TRBV19 | TGTGCCAGTAGTATCAACTCAGGGACCTATTGCTACACCTTC | CASSINSGTYCYTF
NA | many | TRBJ2-1 | TRBV19 | TGTGCCAGTAATCGGGGCACCTCCTACAATGAGCAGTTCTTC | CASNRGTSYNEQFF
NA | many | TRBJ2-7 | TRBV6-2/TRBV6-3 | TGTGCCAGCAGTTACCCTACCGGGACTCCCGCCTACGAGCAGTACTTC | CASSYPTGTPAYEQYF
TRBD2 | NA | TRBJ2-3 | TRBV2 | TGTGCCAGCATCCTTGGACTAGCCGCTAGATCAGATACGCAGTATTTT | CASILGLAARSDTQYF
NA | medium-sized | TRBJ2-7 | TRBV11-2 | TGTGCCAGCAGACAACCAAAGGGTATCTCCTACGAGCAGTACTTC | CASRQPKGISYEQYF
NA | NA | TRBJ1-1 | TRBV27 | TGTGCCAGCAGTACCAAGGGGGGAGCTTTCTTT | CASSTKGGAFF
TRBD1 | many | TRBJ2-7 | TRBV6-1 | TGTGCCAGCACTGTACAGGGGGAAGCCTACGAGCAGTACTTC | CASTVQGEAYEQYF
TRBD2 | many | TRBJ2-1 | TRBV5-8 | TGTGCCAGCATCCTAAGGGGACTAGCGTGGAACAATGAGCAGTTCTTC | CASILRGLAWNNEQFF
TRBD1 | NA | TRBJ2-7 | TRBV12-5 | TGTGCTAATTGCCTGGACAGGGGGCCCCCATACGAGCAGTACTTC | CANCLDRGPPYEQYF
NA | NA | TRBJ2-2 | TRBV6-2/TRBV6-3 | TGTGCCAGCAGTGCCCGGGACGCTAAGGGGGAGCTGTTTTTT | CASSARDAKGELFF
NA | many | TRBJ2-7 | TRBV4-1 | TGCGCCAGCAGCCAAGGGGGCAGGGAGGGGGGCCCCTACGAGCAGTACTTC | CASSQGGREGGPYEQYF
NA | NA | TRBJ2-1 | TRBV6-1 | TGTGCCAGCAGTGAATCTACCGGGACTGGGCAGTTCTTC | CASSESTGTGQFF
TRBD1 | NA | TRBJ2-7 | TRBV10-3 | TGTGCCATCAGTGAGGGGACAGGGGTAGACGAGCAGTACTTC | CAISEGTGVDEQYF
NA | NA | TRBJ2-7 | TRBV28 | TGTGCCAGCAGTTTGCAAGCCGACTACTACGAGCAGTACTTC | CASSLQADYYEQYF
TRBD2 | NA | TRBJ2-3 | TRBV5-1 | TGCTCCAACAGCCCAACTAGCGTTGGGATTGGAGATACGCAGTATTTT | CSNSPTSVGIGDTQYF
NA | many | TRBJ2-4 | TRBV9 | TGTGCCAGCAGCCCACAGGCCCGCCAAAACATTCAGTACTTC | CASSPQARQNIQYF
TRBD2 | NA | TRBJ2-1 | TRBV7-3 | TGTGCCAGCAGCAGGGGACTACACAATGAGCAGTTCTTC | CASSRGLHNEQFF
NA | NA | TRBJ1-1 | TRBV11-2 | TGTGCCAGCCGCCGCGTCCCGGGACCCAACACTGAAGCTTTCTTT | CASRRVPGPNTEAFF
TRBD1 | NA | TRBJ1-4 | TRBV6-1 | TGTGCCAGCAAGATAACAGGGGGCGGCGTTCATGAAAAACTGTTTTTT | CASKITGGGVHEKLFF
TRBD1 | NA | TRBJ2-2 | TRBV11-2 | TGTGCCAGCCAACGACAGGGATCTTTCGGGGAGCTGTTTTTT | CASQRQGSFGELFF
NA | many | TRBJ1-2 | TRBV6-2/TRBV6-3 | TGTGCCAGCAGTTTCGACTCGGGTAACTATGGCTACACCTTC | CASSFDSGNYGYTF
NA | NA | TRBJ2-2 | TRBV9 | TGTGCCAGCAGCGTAGAAGGGGTGGGCGGGGCGGGCACCGGGGAGCTGTTTTTT | CASSVEGVGGAGTGELFF
NA | many | TRBJ2-3 | TRBV30 | TGTGCCTGGAGCCCGGGAGGGACAGGGTCAGATACGCAGTATTTT | CAWSPGGTGSDTQYF
NA | many | TRBJ2-7 | TRBV7-7 | TGTGCCAGCAGCACGGGACCCCCGAATTACGAGCAGTACTTC | CASSTGPPNYEQYF
NA | many | TRBJ2-7 | TRBV6-1 | TGTGCCAGCAGGGGCGGCGCCTACTACGAGCAGTACTTC | CASRGGAYYEQYF
NA | many | TRBJ1-2 | TRBV4-1 | TGCGCCAGCAGCCTCCTTCATTCGACGGGCCAGGGAGGCTACACCTTC | CASSLLHSTGQGGYTF
TRBD1 | medium-sized | TRBJ2-7 | TRBV7-2 | TGTGCCAGCAGCTTAAGAGCAGGGGGCACCGAGCAGTACTTC | CASSLRAGGTEQYF
TRBD1 | medium-sized | TRBJ2-7 | TRBV6-6 | TGTGCCAGCAGTTACTGGACAGGGTCCATTCGCGAGCAGTACTTC | CASSYWTGSIREQYF
TRBD2 | NA | TRBJ2-2 | TRBV11-3 | TGTGCCAGCAGCTTTGGGAGGGCCTGGACCGGGGAGCTGTTTTTT | CASSFGRAWTGELFF
NA | few | TRBJ2-1 | TRBV12-3/TRBV12-4 | TGTGCCAGCACCCCTGAGGGTCCTTACAATGAGCAGTTCTTC | CASTPEGPYNEQFF
TRBD2 | many | TRBJ2-5 | TRBV2 | TGTGCCAGCAGTGGGACTAGCGGGGGGACCCAGTACTTC | CASSGTSGGTQYF
TRBD1 | many | TRBJ1-6 | TRBV7-9 | TGTGCCAGCAGCCGTGACAGGGGAGGAAATTCACCCCTCCACTTT | CASSRDRGGNSPLHF
NA | medium-sized | TRBJ1-3 | TRBV27 | TGTGCCAGCAGAGGGACTGGAAACACCATATATTTT | CASRGTGNTIYF
NA | medium-sized | TRBJ2-7 | TRBV7-3 | TGTGCCAGCAGCTTTATCAGGGGACCCTACGAGCAGTACTTC | CASSFIRGPYEQYF
NA | many | TRBJ2-7 | TRBV6-4 | TGTGCCAGCAGCCACCGGGACCCCCTCTACGAGCAGTACTTC | CASSHRDPLYEQYF
NA | NA | TRBJ2-2 | TRBV25-1 | TGTGCCAGCAGAGGGTGGTGGGACACCGGGGAGCTGTTTTTT | CASRGWWDTGELFF
NA | NA | TRBJ2-2 | TRBV7-3 | TGTGCCAGCAGCTCGAGGGGGGGCTCGGACACCGGGGAGCTGTTTTTT | CASSSRGGSDTGELFF